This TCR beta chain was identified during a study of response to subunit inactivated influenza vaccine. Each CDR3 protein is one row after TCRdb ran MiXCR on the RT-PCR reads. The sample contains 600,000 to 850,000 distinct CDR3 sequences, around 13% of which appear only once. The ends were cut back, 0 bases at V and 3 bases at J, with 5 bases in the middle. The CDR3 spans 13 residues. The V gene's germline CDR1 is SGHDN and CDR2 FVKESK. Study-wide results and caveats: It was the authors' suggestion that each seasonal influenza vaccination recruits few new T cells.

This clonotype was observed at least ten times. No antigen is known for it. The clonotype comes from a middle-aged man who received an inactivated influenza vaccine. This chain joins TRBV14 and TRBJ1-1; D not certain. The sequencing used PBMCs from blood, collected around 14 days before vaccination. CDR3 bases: TGTGCCAGCAGCCAAGAGAGGGACACTGAAGCTTTCTTT. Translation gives CASSQERDTEAFF.